The 26 T cell receptor beta chains below all came from one sample that was sequenced in a study of liver allograft versus peripheral blood T cells (TCRdb year 2020). Background for the entire study: In liver transplant recipients, the study looked at T cell receptor repertoires in the peripheral blood and set them against the repertoires found within the transplanted livers.

Sequenced on an Illumina MiSeq. The public reads were reanalyzed by TCRdb: fastp trimming at Q25, MiXCR alignment, in-frame beta chains only. Each entry merges the rows of one CDR3 protein and shows their most common DNA and genes. Within this sample are about 15,000 distinct CDR3 sequences, with approximately 22% of them counted one time only. Around 5.5% of the sample goes to the ten largest clones. These receptors all stem from a human patient who had a liver transplant. Following transplantation, part of the T cell population may be supplied by the graft donor rather than the patient.

This clonotype has just a few counts. This chain uses TRBV20-1 with TRBJ1-2; D ambiguous. CDR1 is DFQATT, CDR2 SNEGSKA, per germline (reference sequence). The V gene lost 0 bases and the J gene lost 4 bases, with 12 bases spanning the gap. The CDR3 has 14 residues. DNA of the CDR3: TGCAGTGCTAGAGATCCCCGGTCAGCCTATGGCTACACCTTC. Translating gives CSARDPRSAYGYTF.

The rearrangement joins TRBV5-4 to TRBJ2-2, with 8 bases matching TRBD1. The CDR3 has 15 residues. V lost 4 bases, J lost 4 bases, and 6 bases stayed unmatched. CDR1 is SGHNT and CDR2 is YYREEE in the germline V gene (reference sequence). CDR3 sequence (DNA): TGTGCCAGCAGCCGCGGACAGGGCCCCACCGGGGAGCTGTTTTTT. This sequence encodes CASSRGQGPTGELFF.

In its sample, this clonotype was seen a few times. The chain has TRBV6-5 and TRBJ1-1, with 7 bases fitting TRBD1. Germline CDR1 MNHEY, CDR2 SVGAGI. Trimming took 5 bases from V and 0 from J; bases not matched to a gene: 6. There are 15 residues in the CDR3. The CDR3 coding sequence is TGTGCCAGCAGTCTAAGCGGGACAGTGAACACTGAAGCTTTCTTT. Protein product: CASSLSGTVNTEAFF.

With respect to this clonotype: At one end, the junction sequence differs from germline, possibly due to a read error. The V and J genes are TRBV7-9 and TRBJ1-2; D might be TRBD1 (6 bases). Germline values: CDR1 SEHNR, CDR2 FQNEAQ (reference sequence). The CDR3 covers 16 residues. DNA of the CDR3: TGTGCCAGCACCCCGTGGGGGACAAACGCGGACTATAGCTACACCTTC. Translating gives CASTPWGTNADYSYTF.

This chain uses TRBV9 with TRBJ1-1; the D is unclear. Germline CDR1 reads SGDLS; CDR2 reads YYNGEE. The CDR3 is made up of 14 amino acids. The V gene lost 1 base and the J gene lost 5 bases, with 12 bases spanning the gap. The CDR3 is CASSVLMSGTEAFF. The CDR3 bases are TGTGCCAGCAGCGTACTGATGAGTGGAACTGAAGCTTTCTTT.

This clonotype is deemed medium-sized. This chain joins TRBV18 and TRBJ1-2, with D hard to call. The CDR3 extends over 13 amino acids. Germline V gives CDR1 KGHSH, CDR2 LQKENI. Trimming cost V 3 bases and J 8 bases, with 13 bases left between them. In nucleotides, the CDR3 is TGTGCCAGCTCACCTACAGAGTCGCAAGGCTACACCTTC. It encodes CASSPTESQGYTF.

This clonotype rates as medium-sized. The rearrangement joins TRBV19 to TRBJ1-1; maybe TRBD1 (6 bases). Germline CDR1 is LNHDA and CDR2 is SQIVND (reference sequence). The V gene lost 5 bases and the J gene lost 1 base, with 17 bases spanning the gap. This CDR3 region has 16 residues. The CDR3 spells CASSSFGTTGNTEAFF. The DNA for the CDR3 is TGTGCCAGTAGTTCTTTTGGGACGACAGGGAACACTGAAGCTTTCTTT.

This clonotype was detected many times. J is TRBJ1-1 and V is TRBV7-9, with D hard to call. V was shortened by 0 bases and J by 7 bases, with 0 bases between the two germline ends. Germline values: CDR1 SEHNR, CDR2 FQNEAQ (reference sequence). The CDR3 is 10 amino acids. This chain's CDR3 is CASSLAEAFF. CDR3 sequence (DNA): TGTGCCAGCAGCTTAGCTGAAGCTTTCTTT.

The table lists this clonotype with many counts. The rearrangement joins TRBV19 to TRBJ1-5; D is uncertain. V dropped 4 bases and J dropped 4 bases, with 8 bases sitting between them. Germline V CDR1 and CDR2: LNHDA, SQIVND (reference sequence). CDR3 length: 13 amino acids. The CDR3, as DNA: TGTGCCAGTAGTACCCAGTCTAATCAGCCCCAGCATTTT. Translated: CASSTQSNQPQHF.

The chain links TRBV7-9 to TRBJ1-1; D uncertain. Germline V gene data show CDR1 as SEHNR and CDR2 as FQNEAQ (reference sequence). The CDR3 runs to 13 residues. The V end lost 2 bases, the J end lost 6 bases, and 10 bases lay between the germline ends. Written as DNA, the CDR3 is TGTGCCAGCAGCTTATTCGTTTGGTCTGAAGCTTTCTTT. Its protein is CASSLFVWSEAFF.

The chain has TRBV6-5 and TRBJ1-1, with TRBD1 identical over 7 bases. V lost 6 bases to trimming and J lost 0 bases; unmatched junction nucleotides: 13. The CDR3 is made up of 17 amino acids. The germline V gene encodes CDR1 MNHEY and CDR2 SVGAGI. The CDR3 DNA reads as TGTGCCAGCAGACACTACTCGGACAGGCTTATGAACACTGAAGCTTTCTTT. Translation: CASRHYSDRLMNTEAFF.

By share of the sample, this clonotype is medium-sized (0.01 to 0.1%). The chain couples TRBV7-2 to TRBJ2-3, with a possible D match to TRBD1 (6 bases). V was clipped by 1 base and J by 3 bases, with 14 bases between them. The CDR3 is 16 amino acids. The germline gives CDR1 SGHTA, CDR2 FQGNSA. Written as DNA, the CDR3 is TGTGCCAGCAGCTTAGTATTAGGGGGTGCGACAGATACGCAGTATTTT. Its protein product is CASSLVLGGATDTQYF.

By frequency in the sample, this clonotype is medium-sized. The chain links TRBV6-6 to TRBJ1-1; D is ambiguous. The CDR3 covers 12 residues. Deletions cut 6 bases from V and 5 bases from J, with 10 bases between. The germline gives CDR1 MNHNY, CDR2 SVGAGI (reference sequence). The CDR3 spells CASSDRGTEAFF. For the CDR3, the DNA is TGTGCCAGCAGCGACCGGGGAACTGAAGCTTTCTTT.

This clonotype has at least ten counts. The chain employs TRBV6-5 and TRBJ2-7; 12 positions match TRBD2. This CDR3 is built from 14 residues. Germline loops: CDR1 MNHEY, CDR2 SVGAGI. V was clipped by 6 bases and J by 4 bases; unmatched bases: 4. The CDR3 here is CASRRTSGVYEQYF. The CDR3 DNA is TGTGCCAGCAGGCGGACTAGCGGGGTATACGAGCAGTACTTC.

This clonotype was seen a handful of times. The rearrangement joins TRBV6-1 to TRBJ2-3, with a tentative D call TRBD2 (6 bases). V lost 6 bases and J 0 bases, leaving 13 bases between the germline ends. The CDR3 runs 15 residues. The germline V gene encodes CDR1 MNHNS and CDR2 SASEGT. As DNA, the CDR3 is TGTGCCAGCAGGGGGACTTCGGCTAGCACAGATACGCAGTATTTT. Translating gives CASRGTSASTDTQYF.

The V gene is TRBV20-1, the J gene TRBJ1-1; no reliable D call. The V end was cut by 5 bases, the J end by 1 base, with 11 bases between. The CDR3 length is 13 residues. From germline, CDR1 is DFQATT and CDR2 SNEGSKA (reference sequence). The chain's CDR3 is CSALRGTNTEAFF. The CDR3 DNA is TGCAGTGCTCTGCGGGGTACGAACACTGAAGCTTTCTTT.

The rearrangement uses TRBV6-1 and TRBJ2-1, with D possibly TRBD1 on 6 matching bases. Matching the DNA end better, TRBJ2-7 makes the J call doubtful. The CDR3 spans 15 residues. The germline gives CDR1 MNHNS, CDR2 SASEGT. The DNA for the CDR3 is TGTGCCAGCAGTGAGCAGGGGAAAGGATACGACGAGCAGTACTTC. It encodes CASSEQGKGYDEQYF.

This clonotype occurred many times. The rearrangement links TRBV29-1 to TRBJ1-2, with D uncertain. Looked up from germline, CDR1 is SQVTM and CDR2 is ANQGSEA. V was clipped by 7 bases and J by 7 bases, with 19 bases between them. This CDR3 region has 13 residues. CDR3 residues: CSARTGSNGGYTF. The CDR3 DNA follows: TGCAGCGCCCGAACGGGGAGTAACGGTGGCTACACCTTC.

The V gene is TRBV10-3, the J gene TRBJ2-7; 9 bases are a match to TRBD1. The germline V gene encodes CDR1 ENHRY and CDR2 SYGVKD. The J segment lost 3 bases and the V segment lost 10 bases, leaving 7 bases of the junction unmatched. The CDR3 consists of 13 residues. In DNA, the CDR3 is TGTGCCACCCAAAGGGGACAGGGCTACGAGCAGTACTTC. Translation: CATQRGQGYEQYF.

This sequence joins TRBV20-1 and TRBJ2-3; 10 bases are a match to TRBD2. The ends lost 0 bases at V and 3 bases at J; junction bases unmatched: 12. This CDR3 comprises 18 residues. The V gene's germline CDR1 is DFQATT and CDR2 SNEGSKA (reference sequence). The CDR3 nucleotides read TGCAGTGCTAGAGACCCCCTGGGGAGCGGGGGGGGAACAGATACGCAGTATTTT. This encodes CSARDPLGSGGGTDTQYF.

This clonotype was observed a few times. The chain uses TRBV5-6 and TRBJ1-3, with D hard to call. The CDR3 extends over 14 amino acids. Germline values: CDR1 SGHDT, CDR2 YYEEEE. V gave up 2 bases and J gave up 4 bases, with 10 bases separating them. CDR3 DNA sequence: TGTGCCAGCAGCTTAGGGATGCCGGGAAACACCATATATTTT. Translating it yields CASSLGMPGNTIYF.

This clonotype was counted at least ten times. This chain joins TRBV6-6 and TRBJ2-2, with a tentative D call TRBD1 (6 bases). In germline, CDR1 is MNHNY, CDR2 SVGAGI (reference sequence). Trimming took off 5 bases at V and 7 bases at J, with 8 bases between the two ends. The CDR3 has 12 amino acids. Written as DNA, the CDR3 is TGTGCCAGCAGTCCAGGGGTCGGGGAGCTGTTTTTT. Its protein is CASSPGVGELFF.

In its sample, this clonotype was seen a few times. The genes are TRBV11-2 and TRBJ2-7; D is perhaps TRBD2 (5 bases). The CDR3 totals 13 residues. Between the trimmed V and J ends, which lost 9 bases and 4 bases, there was a span of 16 bases. Germline assignment: CDR1 SGHAT and CDR2 FQNNGV. CDR3 region: CARKVGRGYEQYF. CDR3 nucleotide sequence: TGTGCCAGGAAAGTAGGGAGAGGGTACGAGCAGTACTTC.

V and J are TRBV10-2 and TRBJ1-6, with unresolved D. CDR1 and CDR2 from the germline V gene are WSHSY and SAAADI. V shed 6 bases and J shed 8 bases, with 11 bases lying between them. The CDR3 runs to 13 residues. The chain's CDR3 is CASRDSWDSPLHF. CDR3 DNA: TGCGCCAGCAGGGATTCCTGGGATTCACCCCTCCACTTT.

This clonotype has a count of ten or more. The chain employs TRBV6-5 and TRBJ1-2, with TRBD1 matching 7 bases. Trimming took 8 bases from V and 4 from J; bases not matched to a gene: 7. The CDR3 is made up of 13 amino acids. Germline loops: CDR1 MNHEY, CDR2 SVGAGI. The CDR3 sequence: CASARDSPYGYTF. CDR3 sequence (DNA): TGTGCCAGCGCTCGGGACAGTCCCTATGGCTACACCTTC.

This clonotype is labeled medium-sized (0.01 to 0.1%). V and J are TRBV29-1 and TRBJ1-4; no clear D gene. Germline assignment: CDR1 SQVTM and CDR2 ANQGSEA. The CDR3 is 13 amino acids. Trimming removed 6 bases at V and 1 base at J, with 9 bases between. CDR3 in amino acids: CSVSDGTNEKLFF. CDR3 DNA sequence: TGCAGCGTATCGGACGGAACTAATGAAAAACTGTTTTTT.